This note documents a single T cell receptor beta chain sequence. PCR was performed a second time for about 6 to 12 cycles using a sample-barcoded 5' primer and a J-beta primer mix. MiXCR, run by TCRdb on the 5' RACE reads, gives a single entry per CDR3 protein. This sample yields under 850,000 distinct CDR3 sequences, of which 35% to 40% are seen a single time; about an eighth belongs to the top ten. The data were obtained in a study of blood T cells in healthy people across ages. Germline V gives CDR1 DFQATT, CDR2 SNEGSKA (reference sequence). The CDR3 has 11 residues. V was clipped by 6 bases and J by 13 bases, with 18 bases between them.

This sequence was found in a man aged 18 to 30 in good health. The sample comprised blood. The chain recombines TRBV20-1 with TRBJ2-5; D remains ambiguous. The CDR3 DNA is TGCAGTGCAGCCAGAGTCGACGAGCGGTACTTC. Protein: CSAARVDERYF.